Below, 26 T cell receptor beta chains from the same sample are listed, as sequenced in a study of CD8+CD57+ T cells in acquired aplastic anemia. Patients chosen for sequencing had shown CD8+CD57+ cell expansion by flow cytometry. The template for TCR beta VDJ and CDR3 sequence profiling was genomic DNA. TCRdb passed the reads through MiXCR, listing each CDR3 protein once. The sample has about 160,000 distinct CDR3 sequences; about 50% are singletons. Sequencing used sorted CD4+, CD8+, or CD8+CD57+ T cells (not recorded which) from PBMCs. The receptors derive from a human donor with aplastic anemia.

There are a few counts of this clonotype. The genes are TRBV5-5 and TRBJ2-1; 8 bases align to TRBD2. V lost 0 bases, J lost 10 bases, and 3 bases stayed unmatched. Looked up from germline, CDR1 is SGHKS and CDR2 is YYEKEE (reference sequence). This CDR3 spans 13 amino acids. The CDR3 sequence: CASSLVAGGEQFF. CDR3 sequence (DNA): TGTGCCAGCAGCTTGGTCGCGGGAGGCGAGCAGTTCTTC. The full variable domain, with the rest looked up from reference TRBV5-5 and TRBJ2-1, is DAGVTQSPTHLIKTRGQQVTLRCSPISGHKSVSWYQQVLGQGPQFIFQYYEKEERGRGNFPDRFSARQFPNYSSELNVNALLLGDSALYLCASSLVAGGEQFFGPGTRLTVL.

This clonotype was counted at least ten times. The genes are TRBV19 and TRBJ1-6, with a tentative D call TRBD1 (6 bases). Germline CDR1 reads LNHDA; CDR2 reads SQIVND (reference sequence). The length of the CDR3 is 14 residues. V was trimmed by 8 bases and J by 9 bases, leaving 17 bases between them. The CDR3: CASGPGGASSPLHF. The CDR3, as DNA: TGTGCCAGTGGACCGGGGGGCGCGAGTTCACCCCTCCACTTT.

The rearrangement links TRBV10-3 to TRBJ1-2, with 8 bases that match TRBD1. With 2 bases clipped from V and 4 bases from J, the junction kept 3 bases outside the gene matches. Germline V lookup: CDR1 ENHRY, CDR2 SYGVKD. This CDR3 is 14 amino acids long. The CDR3 spells CAISEDRGIYGYTF. CDR3 in DNA: TGTGCCATCAGTGAGGACAGGGGAATCTATGGCTACACCTTC.

CDR3 protein: CASSVGGGRVEETQYF. The CDR3 DNA reads as TGTGCCAGCAGCGTAGGGGGGGGCAGGGTGGAAGAGACCCAGTACTTC. The chain uses TRBV9 and TRBJ2-5, with TRBD2 as a possible D gene (7 bases). Per germline, CDR1 SGDLS and CDR2 YYNGEE. Trimming shortened V by 0 bases and J by 3 bases, and 15 bases separated the two germline ends. CDR3 length equals 16 residues. The whole variable domain, remainder taken from reference TRBV9 and TRBJ2-5, is DSGVTQTPKHLITATGQRVTLRCSPRSGDLSVYWYQQSLDQGLQFLIQYYNGEERAKGNILERFSAQQFPDLHSELNLSSLELGDSALYFCASSVGGGRVEETQYFGPGTRLLVL.

CDR3 region: CASGPGTSGRQAYEQYF. The CDR3, as DNA: TGTGCCAGTGGTCCCGGGACTAGCGGGAGGCAAGCCTACGAGCAGTACTTC. This rearrangement joins TRBV19 to TRBJ2-7, with TRBD2 matching 15 bases. CDR1 and CDR2 from the germline V gene are LNHDA and SQIVND (reference sequence). V was clipped by 8 bases and J by 2 bases; unmatched bases: 10. The CDR3 totals 17 residues.

This clonotype appeared a few times. The gene calls are TRBV2 and TRBJ1-1, with D perhaps matching TRBD1 (6 bases). This CDR3 region has 12 residues. Between the trimmed V and J ends, which lost 6 bases and 5 bases, there was a span of 10 bases. Looked up from germline, CDR1 is SNHLY and CDR2 is FYNNEI. The DNA of the CDR3 is TGTGCCAGCAGGGAACAGGGAACTGAAGCTTTCTTT. It translates to CASREQGTEAFF.

The chain joins TRBV14 to TRBJ1-1, with D maybe TRBD1 (6 bases). With 1 base removed from V and 11 bases from J, the gap between germline ends came to 14 bases. CDR1 is SGHDN and CDR2 is FVKESK in the germline V gene. The CDR3 runs to 13 residues. The CDR3 sequence is CASSQGYLRGAFF. DNA of the CDR3: TGTGCCAGCAGCCAAGGCTATTTAAGGGGGGCTTTCTTT.

Many counts were recorded for this clonotype. The chain couples TRBV19 to TRBJ1-5; D is unclear. The CDR3 consists of 15 residues. Germline V gene data show CDR1 as LNHDA and CDR2 as SQIVND (reference sequence). The ends were cut back, 0 bases at V and 5 bases at J, with 11 bases in the middle. This chain's CDR3 is CASSIDETGYQPQHF. The DNA for the CDR3 is TGTGCCAGTAGTATAGATGAGACGGGCTATCAGCCCCAGCATTTT. The full variable domain, with the rest looked up from reference TRBV19 and TRBJ1-5, is DGGITQSPKYLFRKEGQNVTLSCEQNLNHDAMYWYRQDPGQGLRLIYYSQIVNDFQKGDIAEGYSVSREKKESFPLTVTSAQKNPTAFYLCASSIDETGYQPQHFGDGTRLSIL.

The chain recombines TRBV19 with TRBJ2-2; possibly TRBD1 or TRBD2 for D (5 bases each). Germline CDR1 LNHDA, CDR2 SQIVND (reference sequence). The CDR3 spans 11 residues. Trimming stripped 6 bases from V and 9 bases from J, with 8 bases between. The CDR3 bases are TGTGCCAGTAGAACGGGACGGGAGCTGTTTTTT. Residues: CASRTGRELFF.

The chain links TRBV7-3 to TRBJ2-5; D is unclear. V was trimmed by 3 bases and J by 5 bases, leaving 10 bases between them. The CDR3 is 13 residues long. Germline V gives CDR1 SGHTA, CDR2 FQGTGA. Here the CDR3 reads CASSLGPAETQYF. In DNA form, the CDR3 reads TGTGCCAGCAGCTTGGGCCCCGCGGAGACCCAGTACTTC.

This sequence joins TRBV20-1 and TRBJ1-1; possible D gene TRBD1, 6 bases. Germline V lookup: CDR1 DFQATT, CDR2 SNEGSKA (reference sequence). Trimming pared 5 bases from V and 4 bases from J, leaving 17 bases between. The length of the CDR3 is 14 residues. The CDR3 coding sequence is TGCAGTGCTGGCTACCTCAGGGGCAGCACTGAAGCTTTCTTT. Translation gives CSAGYLRGSTEAFF.

The V and J genes are TRBV19 and TRBJ2-7; TRBD1 aligns across 9 bases. Germline V gene data show CDR1 as LNHDA and CDR2 as SQIVND (reference sequence). The CDR3 is 14 residues long. J was trimmed by 5 bases and V by 5 bases; bases with no gene match: 7. This CDR3 reads CASSRGQGKNEQYF. Here the CDR3 DNA reads TGTGCCAGTAGTCGAGGACAGGGGAAGAACGAGCAGTACTTC. Variable domain in full (rest from reference TRBV19 and TRBJ2-7): DGGITQSPKYLFRKEGQNVTLSCEQNLNHDAMYWYRQDPGQGLRLIYYSQIVNDFQKGDIAEGYSVSREKKESFPLTVTSAQKNPTAFYLCASSRGQGKNEQYFGPGTRLTVT.

The chain has TRBV29-1 and TRBJ1-2, with D hard to call. V lost 7 bases, J lost 4 bases, and 13 bases lay in between. Germline CDR1 reads SQVTM; CDR2 reads ANQGSEA. The CDR3 runs 12 residues. The CDR3 region has the DNA TGCAGCGGAAACGACGGAGGCTATGGCTACACCTTC. Translating gives CSGNDGGYGYTF. Using reference TRBV29-1 and TRBJ1-2 for the parts outside the CDR3, the full variable domain is SAVISQKPSRDICQRGTSLTIQCQVDSQVTMMFWYRQQPGQSLTLIATANQGSEATYESGFVIDKFPISRPNLTFSTLTVSNMSPEDSSIYLCSGNDGGYGYTFGSGTRLTVV.

This clonotype was counted between two and nine times. A much larger clone differs from this one at a single base, so this may be a read error. This chain uses TRBV11-2 with TRBJ2-5; D might be TRBD2 (6 bases). The CDR3 totals 15 residues. Per germline, CDR1 SGHAT and CDR2 FQNNGV. CDR3 nucleotides: TGTGCCAGCAGCTTAGAGTCGGGACTTGAAGAGGCCCAGTACTTC. Translating gives CASSLESGLEEAQYF. Drawing the rest from reference TRBV11-2 and TRBJ2-5, the complete variable domain is EAGVAQSPRYKIIEKRQSVAFWCNPISGHATLYWYQQILGQGPKLLIQFQNNGVVDDSQLPKDRFSAERLKGVDSTLKIQPAKLEDSAVYLCASSLESGLEEAQYFGPGTRLLVL.

This clonotype has a count of ten or more. This rearrangement joins TRBV7-6 to TRBJ2-1, with 8 nucleotides matching TRBD2. J gave up 4 bases and V 4 bases, and 9 bases lay outside the gene matches. The germline V gene encodes CDR1 SGHVS and CDR2 FNYEAQ. CDR3 length equals 16 residues. Here the CDR3 reads CASSSLTSGLYNEQFF. CDR3 nucleotides: TGTGCCAGCAGCTCTCTCACTAGCGGACTTTACAATGAGCAGTTCTTC.

This clonotype appeared many times. V gene TRBV12-3 or TRBV12-4 combines with J gene TRBJ1-5; D gene unclear. This CDR3 region has 15 residues. Trimming cost V 4 bases and J 4 bases, with 14 bases left between them. CDR3 residues: CASSSRANLNQPQHF. CDR3 in DNA: TGTGCCAGCAGTTCCCGGGCCAACTTAAATCAGCCCCAGCATTTT.

This clonotype was recorded many times. The rearrangement uses TRBV6-1 and TRBJ2-7; no definite D call. Trimming stripped 4 bases from V and 4 bases from J, with 20 bases between. The CDR3 has 16 residues. Per germline, CDR1 MNHNS and CDR2 SASEGT. The chain's CDR3 is CASSGSRAELIYEQYF. The CDR3 coding sequence is TGTGCCAGCAGTGGATCCCGGGCGGAACTCATTTACGAGCAGTACTTC.

This clonotype was counted ten times or more. The chain is built from TRBV20-1 and TRBJ1-2; TRBD1 might be the D (5 bases). Germline lookup yields CDR1 DFQATT and CDR2 SNEGSKA (reference sequence). With 0 bases removed from V and 6 bases from J, the gap between germline ends came to 14 bases. The CDR3 extends over 14 amino acids. The CDR3 sequence is CSARDLTGHHGYTF. DNA for the CDR3: TGCAGTGCTAGAGACCTCACGGGGCATCATGGCTACACCTTC.

Details on this clonotype: The conserved final phenylalanine or tryptophan is absent from the CDR3, which likely points to a read error. The CDR3 loop reads CASTRPGSGNEQFS. Written as DNA, the CDR3 is TGTGCCAGCACCCGACCAGGCTCGGGCAATGAGCAGTTCTCC. This chain links TRBV11-2 with TRBJ2-1; D call uncertain. Trimming took 7 bases from V and 6 from J, leaving 16 bases between them. This CDR3 region has 14 residues. The germline CDR1 and CDR2 sequences are SGHAT and FQNNGV.

This clonotype was counted between two and nine times. The chain uses TRBV20-1 and TRBJ1-5; unclear D gene. The CDR3 totals 12 residues. The V end was cut by 3 bases, the J end by 2 bases, with 5 bases between. Per the germline V gene, CDR1 is DFQATT and CDR2 is SNEGSKA (reference sequence). CDR3 region: CSARGGNQPQHF. As DNA, the CDR3 is TGCAGTGCTAGGGGAGGCAATCAGCCCCAGCATTTT.

The chain has TRBV7-9 and TRBJ2-5, with D uncertain. Germline values: CDR1 SEHNR, CDR2 FQNEAQ (reference sequence). The CDR3 covers 12 residues. Between the trimmed V and J ends, which lost 5 bases and 0 bases, there was a span of 4 bases. The CDR3 DNA is TGTGCCAGCAGCCGTGACCAAGAGACCCAGTACTTC. Residues: CASSRDQETQYF.

This clonotype has only a few counts. This chain uses TRBV4-2 with TRBJ1-4; 8 bases fit TRBD1. Germline lookup yields CDR1 LGHNA and CDR2 YNFKEQ. The CDR3 is made up of 18 amino acids. V dropped 0 bases and J dropped 3; count of bases not matched to a gene: 9. This CDR3 reads CASSQDIGQGFSNEKLFF. The CDR3 nucleotides read TGTGCCAGCAGCCAAGATATCGGACAGGGATTTTCTAATGAAAAACTGTTTTTT.

This clonotype appeared a single time. One base away lies a much larger clone, so this may be a sequencing read error. The chain joins TRBV12-3 or TRBV12-4 to TRBJ1-2; perhaps TRBD1 as D (5 bases). The CDR3 covers 16 residues. CDR3 coding DNA: TGTGCCTGCAGTTTAGGGGCAGGGAGGGATTTCTATGGCTACACCTTC. Amino acids: CACSLGAGRDFYGYTF.

This clonotype was counted many times. The chain carries TRBV9 and TRBJ1-2; D is uncertain. V dropped 0 bases and J dropped 1 base, with 7 bases sitting between them. The germline V gene has CDR1 SGDLS and CDR2 YYNGEE. There are 14 residues in the CDR3. The CDR3 DNA sequence: TGTGCCAGCAGCGTAGATTCAGATAACTATGGCTACACCTTC. It specifies CASSVDSDNYGYTF.

A few counts support this clonotype. The CDR3 protein is CASSQDRGYEQYF. The CDR3 DNA reads TGCGCCAGCAGCCAAGATCGAGGCTACGAGCAGTACTTC. J is TRBJ2-7 and V is TRBV4-1; D is ambiguous. The V end was cut by 0 bases, the J end by 3 bases, with 6 bases between. The V gene's germline CDR1 is MGHRA and CDR2 YSYEKL. CDR3 length equals 13 residues.

The gene calls are TRBV10-3 and TRBJ1-5; TRBD1 matches at 7 bases. Trimming cost V 4 bases and J 5 bases; bases outside gene matches: 2. Germline V lookup: CDR1 ENHRY, CDR2 SYGVKD. This CDR3 is 13 amino acids long. In DNA, the CDR3 is TGTGCCATCAGTGGCGACAGGGATCAGCCCCAGCATTTT. It yields the protein CAISGDRDQPQHF.